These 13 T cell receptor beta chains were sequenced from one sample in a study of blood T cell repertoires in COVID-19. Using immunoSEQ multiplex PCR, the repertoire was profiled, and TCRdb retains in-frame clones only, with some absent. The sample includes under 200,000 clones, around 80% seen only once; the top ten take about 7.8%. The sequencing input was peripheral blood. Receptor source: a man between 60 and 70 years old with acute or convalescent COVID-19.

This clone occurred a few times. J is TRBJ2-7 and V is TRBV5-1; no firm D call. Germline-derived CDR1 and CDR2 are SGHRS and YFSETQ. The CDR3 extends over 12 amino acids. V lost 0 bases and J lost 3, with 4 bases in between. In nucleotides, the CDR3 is TGCGCCAGCAGCTTGGATCACTACGAGCAGTACTTC. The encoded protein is CASSLDHYEQYF. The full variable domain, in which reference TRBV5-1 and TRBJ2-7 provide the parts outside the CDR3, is KAGVTQTPRYLIKTRGQQVTLSCSPISGHRSVSWYQQTPGQGLQFLFEYFSETQRNKGNFPGRFSGRQFSNSRSEMNVSTLELGDSALYLCASSLDHYEQYFGPGTRLTVT.

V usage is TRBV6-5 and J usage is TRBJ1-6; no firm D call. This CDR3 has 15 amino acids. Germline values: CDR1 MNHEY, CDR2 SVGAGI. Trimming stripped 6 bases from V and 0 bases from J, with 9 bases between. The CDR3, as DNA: TGTGCCAGCAGGTCTCGGGGCTCCTATAATTCACCCCTCCACTTT. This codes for CASRSRGSYNSPLHF.

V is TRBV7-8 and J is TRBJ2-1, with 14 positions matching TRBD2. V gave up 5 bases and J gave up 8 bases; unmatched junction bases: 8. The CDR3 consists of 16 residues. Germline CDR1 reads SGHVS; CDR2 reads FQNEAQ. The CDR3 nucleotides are TGTGCCAGCAGCGTGAGGACTAGCGGGGGGTTCGATGAGCAGTTCTTC. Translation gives CASSVRTSGGFDEQFF.

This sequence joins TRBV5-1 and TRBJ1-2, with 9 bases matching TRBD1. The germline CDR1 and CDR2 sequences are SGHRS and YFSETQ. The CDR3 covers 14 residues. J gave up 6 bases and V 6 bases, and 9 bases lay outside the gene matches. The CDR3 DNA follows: TGCGCCAGCACCCTATCCGGGACAGGGAATGGCTACACCTTC. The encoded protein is CASTLSGTGNGYTF.

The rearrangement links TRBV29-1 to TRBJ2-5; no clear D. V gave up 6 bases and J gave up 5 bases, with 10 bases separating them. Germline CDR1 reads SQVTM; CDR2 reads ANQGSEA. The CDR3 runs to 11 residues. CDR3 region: CSVRWAETQYF. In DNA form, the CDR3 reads TGCAGCGTCCGCTGGGCGGAGACCCAGTACTTC.

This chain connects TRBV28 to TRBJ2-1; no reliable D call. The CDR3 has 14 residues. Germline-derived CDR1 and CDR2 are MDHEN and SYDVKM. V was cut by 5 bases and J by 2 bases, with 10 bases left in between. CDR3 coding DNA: TGTGCCAGCAGTACCCTAATAACCTACAATGAGCAGTTCTTC. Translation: CASSTLITYNEQFF.

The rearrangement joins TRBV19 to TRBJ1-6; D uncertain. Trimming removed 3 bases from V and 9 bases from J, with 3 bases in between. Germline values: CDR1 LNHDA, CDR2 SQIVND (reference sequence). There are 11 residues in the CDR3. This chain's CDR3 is CASSIGSPLHF. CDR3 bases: TGTGCCAGTAGTATCGGTTCACCCCTCCACTTT.

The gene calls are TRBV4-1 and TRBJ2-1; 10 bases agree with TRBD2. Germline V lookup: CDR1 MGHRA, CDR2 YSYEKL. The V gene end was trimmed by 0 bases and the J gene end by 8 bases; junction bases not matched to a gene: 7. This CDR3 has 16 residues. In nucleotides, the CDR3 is TGCGCCAGCAGCCAAGAGGAACTAGCGGGGTTGTATGAGCAGTTCTTC. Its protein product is CASSQEELAGLYEQFF.

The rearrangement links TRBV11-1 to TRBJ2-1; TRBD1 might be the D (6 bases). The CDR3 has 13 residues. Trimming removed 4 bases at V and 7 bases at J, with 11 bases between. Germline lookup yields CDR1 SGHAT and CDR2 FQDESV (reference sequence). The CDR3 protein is CASSSQGTNEQFF. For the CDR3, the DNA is TGTGCCAGCAGCTCACAGGGAACTAATGAGCAGTTCTTC.

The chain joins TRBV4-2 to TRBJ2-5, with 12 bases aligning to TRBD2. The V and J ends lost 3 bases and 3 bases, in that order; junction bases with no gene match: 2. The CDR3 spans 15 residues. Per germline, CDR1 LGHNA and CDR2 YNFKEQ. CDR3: CASSHLAGGEETQYF. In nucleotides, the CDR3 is TGTGCCAGCAGCCACCTAGCGGGGGGGGAAGAGACCCAGTACTTC.

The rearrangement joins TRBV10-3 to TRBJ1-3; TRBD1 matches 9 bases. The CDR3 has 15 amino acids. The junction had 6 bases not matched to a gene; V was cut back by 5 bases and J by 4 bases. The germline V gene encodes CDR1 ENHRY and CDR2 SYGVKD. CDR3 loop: CAISTGGLEGNTIYF. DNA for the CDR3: TGTGCCATCAGTACAGGGGGCTTAGAGGGAAACACCATATATTTT.

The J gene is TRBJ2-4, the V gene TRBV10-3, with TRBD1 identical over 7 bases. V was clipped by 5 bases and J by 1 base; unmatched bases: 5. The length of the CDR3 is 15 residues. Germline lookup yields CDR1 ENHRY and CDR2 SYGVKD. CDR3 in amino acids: CAISQTGSAKNIQYF. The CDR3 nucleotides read TGTGCCATCAGTCAGACAGGGAGTGCCAAAAACATTCAGTACTTC.

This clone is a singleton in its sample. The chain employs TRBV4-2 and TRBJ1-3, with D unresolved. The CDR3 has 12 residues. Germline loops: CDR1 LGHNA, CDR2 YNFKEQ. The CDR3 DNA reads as TGTGCAATCAGTCACTCTGGAAACACCATATATTTT. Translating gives CAISHSGNTIYF.